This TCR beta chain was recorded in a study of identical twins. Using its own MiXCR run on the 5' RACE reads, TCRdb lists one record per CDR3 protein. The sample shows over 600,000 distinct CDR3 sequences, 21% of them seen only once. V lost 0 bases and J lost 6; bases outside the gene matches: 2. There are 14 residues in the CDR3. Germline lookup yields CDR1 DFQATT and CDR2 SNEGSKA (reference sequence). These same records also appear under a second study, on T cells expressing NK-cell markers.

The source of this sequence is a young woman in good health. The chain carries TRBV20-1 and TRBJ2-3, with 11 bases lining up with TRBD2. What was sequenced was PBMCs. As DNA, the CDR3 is TGCAGTGCTAGAGAGACTAGCGGGGCGGATACGCAGTATTTT. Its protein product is CSARETSGADTQYF.